This T cell receptor (beta chain) was observed in a study of shared clonotypes between healthy human individuals. Here immunoSEQ multiplex PCR was the method, and the copy in TCRdb shows in-frame clones only, minus some. The repertoire includes over 950,000 clones, 60% to 85% of them detected once, and about 0.94% sits in the top ten. Germline assignment: CDR1 MNHEY and CDR2 SMNVEV (reference sequence). The CDR3 totals 19 residues. Trimming left V 0 bases short and J 2 bases short, with 20 bases between. The chain joins TRBV27 to TRBJ2-1; D might be TRBD1 or TRBD2, each matching 6 bases. Material for sequencing was memory CD4+ T cells from PBMCs. The subset denotes: CD45RA-negative fraction. The origin of this receptor is a man younger than 35 in good health. Some clones in this sample may be carry-over from other donors' samples. CDR3 sequence (DNA): TGTGCCAGCAGTTTATCCAAGGGGGGTGCCGGGAGAACCTACAATGAGCAGTTCTTC. It codes for CASSLSKGGAGRTYNEQFF.